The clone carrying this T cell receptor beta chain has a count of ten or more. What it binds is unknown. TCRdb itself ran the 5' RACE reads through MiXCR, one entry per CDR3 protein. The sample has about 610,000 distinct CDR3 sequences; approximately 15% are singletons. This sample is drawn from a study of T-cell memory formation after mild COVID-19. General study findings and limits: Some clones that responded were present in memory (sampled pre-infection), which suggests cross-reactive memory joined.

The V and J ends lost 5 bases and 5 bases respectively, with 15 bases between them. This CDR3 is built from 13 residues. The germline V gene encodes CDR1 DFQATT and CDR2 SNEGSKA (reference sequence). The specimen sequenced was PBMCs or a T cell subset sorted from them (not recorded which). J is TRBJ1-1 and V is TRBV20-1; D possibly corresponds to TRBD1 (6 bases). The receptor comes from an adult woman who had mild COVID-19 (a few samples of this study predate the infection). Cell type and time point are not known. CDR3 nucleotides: TGCAGTGCTCCGGGACACCGGCCGACTGAAGCTTTCTTT. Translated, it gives CSAPGHRPTEAFF.